These 29 T cell receptor beta chains originate from one sample sequenced in a study of T cell changes during pregnancy in multiple sclerosis. Data came from immunoSEQ multiplex PCR; TCRdb stores just in-frame clones and leaves some out. Of about 22,000 clones in the sample, 80% to 95% are singletons; the top ten hold under 0.75%. Sequences were derived from CD4+ T cells from peripheral blood mononuclear cells, sampled after pregnancy. The receptors were gathered from a female donor in good health, enrolled as a control in a pregnancy study.

This chain links TRBV6-5 with TRBJ2-5; the D is unclear. The CDR3 length is 12 residues. V was cut by 4 bases and J by 9 bases, with 12 bases left in between. The germline V gene has CDR1 MNHEY and CDR2 SVGAGI. The CDR3 loop is CASSSSAQAQYF. Written as DNA, the CDR3 is TGTGCCAGCAGTTCCTCGGCCCAGGCCCAGTACTTC.

This clone showed up just once. The J gene is TRBJ1-2, the V gene TRBV30; D is possibly TRBD1 (6 bases). Germline CDR1 is GTSNPN and CDR2 is SVGIG (reference sequence). The CDR3 consists of 13 residues. V was clipped by 6 bases and J by 2 bases, with 13 bases between them. CDR3 sequence: CACRGGANYGYTF. DNA for the CDR3: TGTGCCTGTAGGGGGGGGGCGAACTATGGCTACACCTTC.

This sequence joins TRBV6-6 and TRBJ2-1; D is uncertain. Germline V CDR1 and CDR2: MNHNY, SVGAGI (reference sequence). The CDR3 has 16 residues. V was clipped by 4 bases and J by 1 base, with 14 bases between them. This chain's CDR3 is CASSSRGRTSYNEQFF. The CDR3 region has the DNA TGTGCCAGCAGTTCACGAGGCAGAACATCCTACAATGAGCAGTTCTTC.

This clone was detected only once. This chain connects TRBV6-5 to TRBJ2-7; 7 positions match TRBD2. The germline CDR1 and CDR2 sequences are MNHEY and SVGAGI. V was pared by 5 bases and J by 3 bases, with 10 bases of the junction left unmatched. CDR3 length: 15 amino acids. CDR3 region: CASSPAGTTYYEQYF. CDR3 nucleotide sequence: TGTGCCAGCAGTCCGGCCGGGACTACCTACTACGAGCAGTACTTC.

This clone was detected a few times. The rearrangement uses TRBV19 and TRBJ2-5, with D maybe TRBD2 (6 bases). The CDR3 has 14 amino acids. V was clipped by 5 bases and J by 2 bases, with 12 bases between them. Germline assignment: CDR1 LNHDA and CDR2 SQIVND (reference sequence). Here the CDR3 DNA reads TGTGCCAGTAGTCCTCGGGACTTACAAGAGACCCAGTACTTC. It codes for CASSPRDLQETQYF.

V and J are TRBV11-1 and TRBJ2-1, with 9 bases identical to TRBD2. This CDR3 has 14 amino acids. J gave up 12 bases and V 1 base, and 7 bases lay outside the gene matches. CDR1 is SGHAT and CDR2 is FQDESV in the germline V gene (reference sequence). The CDR3 sequence is CASSLDGTSRLQFF. The CDR3 coding sequence is TGTGCCAGCAGCTTAGATGGGACTAGCCGGTTGCAGTTCTTC.

This clone appeared a single time. The gene calls are TRBV28 and TRBJ1-4; D is perhaps TRBD1 (5 bases). This CDR3 has 17 residues. V was cut by 1 base and J by 4 bases, with 16 bases left in between. Germline V gene lookup returns CDR1 MDHEN and CDR2 SYDVKM. CDR3: CASSLSAGSIGNEKLFF. The CDR3 DNA follows: TGTGCCAGCAGTTTATCCGCAGGGTCTATAGGTAATGAAAAACTGTTTTTT. The complete variable domain, with remaining parts taken from reference TRBV28 and TRBJ1-4, reads DVKVTQSSRYLVKRTGEKVFLECVQDMDHENMFWYRQDPGLGLRLIYFSYDVKMKEKGDIPEGYSVSREKKERFSLILESASTNQTSMYLCASSLSAGSIGNEKLFFGSGTQLSVL.

This rearrangement joins TRBV18 to TRBJ1-2; 8 bases line up with TRBD1. Germline CDR1 is KGHSH and CDR2 is LQKENI. The CDR3 covers 14 residues. With V trimmed by 2 bases and J by 8 bases, 7 bases remained unmatched. Written as DNA, the CDR3 is TGTGCCAGCTCACCAGCGGGACAGGAGCGGGGCTACACCTTC. It is translated as CASSPAGQERGYTF.

There are a few counts of this clone. The chain is built from TRBV7-8 and TRBJ2-7, with 7 bases lining up with TRBD2. Germline V gene lookup returns CDR1 SGHVS and CDR2 FQNEAQ. J lost 12 bases, V lost 5 bases, and 16 bases had no gene match. This CDR3 has 14 amino acids. The CDR3 sequence is CASSPGLDGASPYF. Written as DNA, the CDR3 is TGTGCCAGCAGCCCAGGACTAGATGGAGCGTCCCCGTACTTC.

This clone has a handful of counts. This rearrangement joins TRBV28 to TRBJ2-5; TRBD1 agrees at 7 bases. Per the germline V gene, CDR1 is MDHEN and CDR2 is SYDVKM. The CDR3 loop spans 15 amino acids. V shed 5 bases, J shed 4 bases, and the junction held 10 bases outside the gene matches. The CDR3 nucleotides read TGTGCCAGCAGTCTCCTCCGGGACAGTCGAGAGACCCAGTACTTC. It codes for CASSLLRDSRETQYF.

This clone was counted a few times. CDR3 sequence reads: CASSSGTGSYEQYF. The CDR3 DNA is TGTGCCAGCAGCTCCGGGACAGGGTCCTACGAGCAGTACTTC. The genes are TRBV11-3 and TRBJ2-7, with TRBD1 identical over 9 bases. Germline V lookup: CDR1 SGHNT, CDR2 YENEEA. The CDR3 extends over 14 amino acids. The V segment lost 4 bases and the J segment 1 base; nucleotides outside the gene matches: 2.

The chain joins TRBV4-2 to TRBJ2-4, with TRBD1 identical over 7 bases. Trimming took 0 bases from V and 0 from J; bases not matched to a gene: 8. This CDR3 has 18 amino acids. In germline, CDR1 is LGHNA, CDR2 YNFKEQ. CDR3: CASSQDPGGNLAKNIQYF. CDR3 sequence (DNA): TGTGCCAGCAGCCAAGATCCAGGGGGTAATTTAGCCAAAAACATTCAGTACTTC.

J is TRBJ1-2 and V is TRBV6-1; D possibly corresponds to TRBD1 (6 bases). Germline loops: CDR1 MNHNS, CDR2 SASEGT. The V end lost 7 bases, the J end lost 4 bases, and 13 bases lay between the germline ends. The CDR3 runs to 13 residues. Written as DNA, the CDR3 is TGTGCCAGCACAACAGGACAGACCTATGGCTACACCTTC. It is translated as CASTTGQTYGYTF.

This sequence joins TRBV30 and TRBJ2-1; D remains unclear. Germline loops: CDR1 GTSNPN, CDR2 SVGIG (reference sequence). Trimming shortened V by 4 bases and J by 0 bases, and 7 bases separated the two germline ends. The CDR3 totals 13 residues. CDR3 residues: CAWIELSYNEQFF. DNA for the CDR3: TGTGCCTGGATCGAGCTCTCCTACAATGAGCAGTTCTTC.

This clone was found once. V is TRBV2 and J is TRBJ2-7, with 8 bases lining up with TRBD2. The germline V gene encodes CDR1 SNHLY and CDR2 FYNNEI. This CDR3 comprises 16 residues. V shed 5 bases, J shed 3 bases, and the junction held 12 bases outside the gene matches. CDR3 bases: TGTGCCAGCAGTTGGACCCGGGACGGGGGGGACTACGAGCAGTACTTC. Translated: CASSWTRDGGDYEQYF.

This chain links TRBV10-3 with TRBJ2-7, with a possible D match to TRBD2 (5 bases). The CDR3 sequence is 16 residues long. V was cut by 6 bases and J by 3 bases, with 21 bases left in between. Germline CDR1 reads ENHRY; CDR2 reads SYGVKD. CDR3 in DNA: TGTGCCATCAGCCTTCAAAAAGGGAGATCGGACTACGAGCAGTACTTC. Amino acid sequence: CAISLQKGRSDYEQYF.

This chain links TRBV4-2 with TRBJ2-5, with 8 bases matching TRBD2. The germline V gene has CDR1 LGHNA and CDR2 YNFKEQ. This CDR3 spans 15 amino acids. V was clipped by 1 base and J by 5 bases; unmatched bases: 6. This chain's CDR3 is CASSQAGGLGETQYF. Here the CDR3 DNA reads TGTGCCAGCAGCCAAGCGGGGGGGCTTGGGGAGACCCAGTACTTC.

The chain recombines TRBV10-3 with TRBJ1-4, with D possibly TRBD1 on 5 matching bases. The CDR3 spans 16 residues. In germline, CDR1 is ENHRY, CDR2 SYGVKD. V was shortened by 4 bases and J by 0 bases, with 12 bases between the two germline ends. CDR3 nucleotides: TGTGCCATCAGTGCAGAAGCGGGGGCAACTAATGAAAAACTGTTTTTT. Encoded protein: CAISAEAGATNEKLFF.

This chain connects TRBV6-1 to TRBJ2-7; 8 bases are a match to TRBD1. The trim removed 5 bases at V and 4 bases at J, leaving 7 bases unmatched. The CDR3 extends over 14 amino acids. Germline V gives CDR1 MNHNS, CDR2 SASEGT. CDR3 loop: CASSTGGTPYEQYF. The CDR3 region has the DNA TGTGCCAGCAGTACAGGGGGAACCCCTTACGAGCAGTACTTC.

V is TRBV6-5 and J is TRBJ2-7; the D gene is possibly TRBD1 (5 bases). The germline gives CDR1 MNHEY, CDR2 SVGAGI. The germline V and J ends were trimmed by 5 bases and 0 bases, with 8 bases remaining between them. There are 13 residues in the CDR3. The chain's CDR3 is CASSRTFSYEQYF. The CDR3 DNA is TGTGCCAGCAGTCGGACATTCTCCTACGAGCAGTACTTC.

The V gene is TRBV7-8, the J gene TRBJ1-2; 8 nucleotides line up with TRBD1. V lost 5 bases, J lost 7 bases, and 6 bases stayed unmatched. CDR3 length: 13 residues. The germline V gene encodes CDR1 SGHVS and CDR2 FQNEAQ. The CDR3 reads CASSRGTGGGYTF. The CDR3 DNA reads TGTGCCAGCAGCCGAGGGACAGGAGGTGGCTACACCTTC.

The genes are TRBV28 and TRBJ1-5; 8 nucleotides match TRBD1. Germline CDR1 MDHEN, CDR2 SYDVKM. The trim removed 4 bases at V and 4 bases at J, leaving 12 bases unmatched. CDR3 length: 17 residues. The CDR3 here is CASSSPGDRRSNQPQHF. DNA of the CDR3: TGTGCCAGCAGTTCTCCCGGGGACAGGAGATCGAATCAGCCCCAGCATTTT.

The chain has TRBV10-2 and TRBJ2-2, with 8 bases fitting TRBD2. V trimming: 1 base; J trimming: 9 bases; junction bases outside the gene matches: 10. Germline loops: CDR1 WSHSY, CDR2 SAAADI. The CDR3 contains 16 residues. For the CDR3, the DNA is TGCGCCAGCAGTGAGTTGCCGAGCGGGGGCCCCCGGGAGCTGTTTTTT. Translated: CASSELPSGGPRELFF.

The CDR3 DNA follows: TGTGCCAGCAGTTTAGCGGGAGGGGAGAATGAAAAACTGTTTTTT. This sequence encodes CASSLAGGENEKLFF. This chain connects TRBV27 to TRBJ1-4; tentative D call: TRBD1 (5 bases). V was shortened by 2 bases and J by 5 bases, with 12 bases between the two germline ends. This CDR3 is built from 15 residues. Germline CDR1 MNHEY, CDR2 SMNVEV (reference sequence).

In regard to this clone: Other DNA sequences in the same sample also yield this CDR3. The chain joins TRBV18 to TRBJ1-4; the D is unclear. The V gene's germline CDR1 is KGHSH and CDR2 LQKENI. V was trimmed by 3 bases and J by 5 bases, leaving 10 bases between them. This CDR3 contains 14 residues. CDR3 sequence: CASSPLEANEKLFF. The DNA for the CDR3 is TGTGCCAGCTCACCCCTGGAGGCAAATGAAAAACTGTTTTTT.

This chain uses TRBV18 with TRBJ1-1; D might be TRBD1 (6 bases). Looked up from germline, CDR1 is KGHSH and CDR2 is LQKENI. The CDR3 extends over 15 amino acids. V shed 5 bases and J shed 2 bases, with 15 bases lying between them. The CDR3 DNA reads as TGTGCCAGCTCAGCCTCCCAGGGGCGAAACACTGAAGCTTTCTTT. This sequence encodes CASSASQGRNTEAFF.

This chain connects TRBV7-9 to TRBJ2-7; D unclear. This CDR3 contains 14 residues. Trimming removed 3 bases at V and 0 bases at J, with 9 bases between. Germline lookup yields CDR1 SEHNR and CDR2 FQNEAQ (reference sequence). The CDR3 DNA reads as TGTGCCAGCAGCTTGGCCCTCCCCTCCTACGAGCAGTACTTC. Translated, it gives CASSLALPSYEQYF.

V and J are TRBV6-5 and TRBJ2-7, with TRBD1 identical over 11 bases. This CDR3 contains 16 residues. Trimming took 0 bases from V and 4 from J; bases not matched to a gene: 5. From germline, CDR1 is MNHEY and CDR2 SVGAGI. The CDR3 bases are TGTGCCAGCAGTTACTCGAGCGGGACAGGGGGTTACGAGCAGTACTTC. Amino acid sequence: CASSYSSGTGGYEQYF.

This clone was seen just once. V gene TRBV2 combines with J gene TRBJ2-5; perhaps TRBD1 as D (6 bases). Looked up from germline, CDR1 is SNHLY and CDR2 is FYNNEI. Trimming stripped 4 bases from V and 2 bases from J, with 23 bases between. The CDR3 is 18 amino acids. The CDR3 protein is CASSVYARGNRDQETQYF. The CDR3 bases are TGTGCCAGCAGTGTGTATGCCCGAGGGAACAGGGATCAAGAGACCCAGTACTTC.